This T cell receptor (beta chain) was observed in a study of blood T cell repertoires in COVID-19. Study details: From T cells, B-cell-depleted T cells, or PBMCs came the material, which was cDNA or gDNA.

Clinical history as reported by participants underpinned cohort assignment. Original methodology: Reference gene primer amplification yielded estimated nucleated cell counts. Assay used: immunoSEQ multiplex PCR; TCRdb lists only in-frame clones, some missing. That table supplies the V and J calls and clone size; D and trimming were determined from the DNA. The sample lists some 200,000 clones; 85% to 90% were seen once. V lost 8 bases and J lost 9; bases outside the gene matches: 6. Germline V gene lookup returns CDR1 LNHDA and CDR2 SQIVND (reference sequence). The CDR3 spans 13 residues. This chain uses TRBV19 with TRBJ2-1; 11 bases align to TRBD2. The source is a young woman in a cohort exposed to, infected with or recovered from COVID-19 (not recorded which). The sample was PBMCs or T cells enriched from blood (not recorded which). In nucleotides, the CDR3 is TGTGCCAGTGGGCTAGCGGGAGGTGTTGAGCAGTTCTTC. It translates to CASGLAGGVEQFF. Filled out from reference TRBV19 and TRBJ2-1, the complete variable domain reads DGGITQSPKYLFRKEGQNVTLSCEQNLNHDAMYWYRQDPGQGLRLIYYSQIVNDFQKGDIAEGYSVSREKKESFPLTVTSAQKNPTAFYLCASGLAGGVEQFFGPGTRLTVL.